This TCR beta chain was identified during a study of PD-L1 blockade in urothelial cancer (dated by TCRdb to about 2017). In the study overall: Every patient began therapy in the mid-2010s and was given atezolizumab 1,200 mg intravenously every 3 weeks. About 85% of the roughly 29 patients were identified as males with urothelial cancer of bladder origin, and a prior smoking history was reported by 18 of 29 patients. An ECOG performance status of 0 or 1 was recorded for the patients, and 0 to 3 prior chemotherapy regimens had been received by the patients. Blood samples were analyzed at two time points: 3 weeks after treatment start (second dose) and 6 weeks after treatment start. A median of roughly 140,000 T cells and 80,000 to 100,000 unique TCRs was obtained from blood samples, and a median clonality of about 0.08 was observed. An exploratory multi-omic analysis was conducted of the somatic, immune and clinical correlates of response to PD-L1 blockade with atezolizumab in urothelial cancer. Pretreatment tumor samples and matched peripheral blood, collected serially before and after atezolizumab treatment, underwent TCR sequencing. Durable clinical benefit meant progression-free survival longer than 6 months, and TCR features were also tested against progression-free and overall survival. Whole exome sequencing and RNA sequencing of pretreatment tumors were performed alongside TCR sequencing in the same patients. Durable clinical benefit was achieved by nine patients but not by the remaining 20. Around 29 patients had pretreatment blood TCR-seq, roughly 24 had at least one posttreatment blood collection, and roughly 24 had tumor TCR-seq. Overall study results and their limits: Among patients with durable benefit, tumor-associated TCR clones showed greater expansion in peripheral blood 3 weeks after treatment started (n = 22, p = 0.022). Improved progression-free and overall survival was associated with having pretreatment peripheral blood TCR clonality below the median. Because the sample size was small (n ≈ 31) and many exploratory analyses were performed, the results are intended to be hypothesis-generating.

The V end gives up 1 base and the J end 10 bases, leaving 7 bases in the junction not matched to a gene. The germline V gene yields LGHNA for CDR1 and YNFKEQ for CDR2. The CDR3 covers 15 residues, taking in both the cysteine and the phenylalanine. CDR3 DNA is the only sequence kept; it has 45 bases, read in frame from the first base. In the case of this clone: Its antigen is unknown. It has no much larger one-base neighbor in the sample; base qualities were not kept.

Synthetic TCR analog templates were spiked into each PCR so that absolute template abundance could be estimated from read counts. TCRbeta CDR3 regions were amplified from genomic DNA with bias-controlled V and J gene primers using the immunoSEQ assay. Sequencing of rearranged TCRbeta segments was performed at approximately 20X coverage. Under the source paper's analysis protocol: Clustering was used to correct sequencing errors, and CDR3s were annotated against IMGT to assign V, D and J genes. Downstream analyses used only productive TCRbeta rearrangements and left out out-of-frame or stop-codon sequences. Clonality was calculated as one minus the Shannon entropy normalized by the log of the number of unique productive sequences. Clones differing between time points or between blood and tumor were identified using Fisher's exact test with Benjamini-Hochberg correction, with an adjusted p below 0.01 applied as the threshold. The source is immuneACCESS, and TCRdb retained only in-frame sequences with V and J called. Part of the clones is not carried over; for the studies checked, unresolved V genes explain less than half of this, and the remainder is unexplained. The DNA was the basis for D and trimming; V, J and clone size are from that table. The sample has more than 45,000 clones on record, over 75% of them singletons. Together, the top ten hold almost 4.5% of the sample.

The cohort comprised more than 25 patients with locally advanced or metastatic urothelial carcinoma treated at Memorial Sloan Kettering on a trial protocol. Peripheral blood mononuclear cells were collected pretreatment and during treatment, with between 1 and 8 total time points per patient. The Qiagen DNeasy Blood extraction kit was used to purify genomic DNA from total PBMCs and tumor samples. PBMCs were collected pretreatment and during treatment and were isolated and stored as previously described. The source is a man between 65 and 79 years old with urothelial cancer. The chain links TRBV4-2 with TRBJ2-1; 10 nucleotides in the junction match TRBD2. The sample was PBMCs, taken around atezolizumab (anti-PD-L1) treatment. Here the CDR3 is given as CASSQALGLADEQFF. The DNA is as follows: TGTGCCAGCAGCCAAGCCCTTGGACTAGCGGACGAGCAGTTCTTC.